This TCR beta chain was profiled in a study of regulatory T cells in long-lasting Graves disease (dated by TCRdb to about 2021). With respect to the entire study: Persistent Graves' disease was defined as antithyroid drug treatment for over 5 years with persistently positive TSH receptor autoantibodies. Antithyroid drugs had been taken for 8.5 to 11 years on average by persistent Graves' disease patients in the clinical cohort. A total of around 35 samples were covered by TCR sequencing, comprising 13 persistent and approximately 20 newly diagnosed Graves' disease patients. The study was conducted in China and was registered as a clinical trial. Persistent Graves' disease patients were compared with newly diagnosed Graves' disease patients by peripheral blood TCR sequencing and RNA sequencing. Points the paper makes about the study in general: Only the TCR beta chain was sequenced and analyzed. The study examined only peripheral blood because the primary lesion, thyroid tissue, could not be accessed. The authors acknowledged the small sample size as a limitation that may reduce accuracy. Lower TCR Shannon entropy and fewer highly expanded clones were observed in persistent Graves' disease patients than in newly diagnosed patients, which suggested clonal expansion. More public clonotypes were shared among persistent patients (roughly 2,700) than among newly diagnosed patients (approximately 1,000). Preferential use of TRBV28, TRBJ1-2 and TRBJ2-5 was observed in persistent disease, whereas TRBV20-1 and TRBJ2-1 were favored in newly diagnosed disease.

The library was obtained by multiplex PCR. Sequencing relied on an Illumina HiSeq 4000. To build TCR beta libraries, CDR3 regions were amplified by Arm-PCR using iRepertoire HTBI primers. Gel purification was performed on PCR products prior to sequencing. Regarding the original processing steps: Across samples, around 62 TRBV and 13 to 15 TRBJ segments were identified and used for gene usage analysis of CDR3 amino acid clonotypes. Filtered high-quality paired reads were merged into contigs using COPE and FqMerger. BLAST was used to align contigs to IMGT TRBV, TRBD and TRBJ reference genes, with CDR3 defined following IMGT. Clonotypes above 0.1% frequency were classified as highly expanded clones. Repertoire diversity was measured by Shannon entropy, and V-J evenness by the Gini coefficient. A clonotype was considered public if more than one individual shared it. TCRdb reanalyzed the raw reads on its own, using fastp at Q25 for trimming and MiXCR for clone calling, and kept in-frame beta chains. Identical CDR3 proteins give one entry, which carries the most common genes and DNA. The authors' filters were not applied to this entry. The sample contains 400,000 to 500,000 distinct CDR3 sequences, less than 25% of them found a single time. 7% to 9.5% of the sample rests with the top ten.

The CDR3 runs 19 amino acids, cysteine and phenylalanine included. CDR3 DNA is the only sequence kept; it has 57 bases, read in frame from the first base. From V the trimming removes 4 bases and from J it removes 2 bases, while the gene matches leave 18 bases of the junction unaccounted for. The germline V gene specifies SGHAT as CDR1 and FQNNGV as CDR2. At least ten counts were recorded for this clonotype. What this receptor recognizes is not known. No per-base quality is available; no much larger clone lies one base away. This specimen's time point label, per the study, means: persistent/refractory GD, antithyroid drugs over 5 years with positive TRAb. For both TCR sequencing and RNA sequencing, RNA was extracted from PBMCs using TRIzol. The diagnosis of Graves' disease followed American Thyroid Association guidelines. Recruitment of patients was carried out at an endocrinology department in Xi'an, China. Each patient gave 7 to 9.5 milliliters of peripheral blood, collected in an EDTA anticoagulant tube. Ficoll Paque Plus density gradient separation was used to isolate PBMCs, and no further T cell sorting was done. An Agilent 2100 Bioanalyzer and agarose gel were used to check RNA quality, while a NanoDrop 2000 measured RNA concentration.

The chain was built from TRBV11-2 and TRBJ2-5, and 8 bases in between align with TRBD2. The material sequenced was peripheral blood mononuclear cells (PBMCs), taken when the disease was refractory, from a patient treated with antithyroid drugs. The clonotype originates from a female donor with Graves disease. The DNA sequence is given as TGTGCCAGCAGCTCAGGAGTCCGTGGGTGGTCTAGCGGGCAAGAGACCCAGTACTTC. The translation is CASSSGVRGWSSGQETQYF.